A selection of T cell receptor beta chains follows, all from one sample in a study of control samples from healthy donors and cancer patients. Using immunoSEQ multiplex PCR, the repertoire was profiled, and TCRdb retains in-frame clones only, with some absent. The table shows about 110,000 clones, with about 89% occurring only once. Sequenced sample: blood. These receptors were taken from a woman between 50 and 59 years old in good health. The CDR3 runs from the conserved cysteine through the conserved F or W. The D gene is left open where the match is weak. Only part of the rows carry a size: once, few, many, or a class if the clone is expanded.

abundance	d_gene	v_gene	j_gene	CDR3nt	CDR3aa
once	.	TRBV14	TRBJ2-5	TGTGCCAGCAGCCAAGAAGGTGTTTGGCAAGAGACCCAGTACTTC	CASSQEGVWQETQYF
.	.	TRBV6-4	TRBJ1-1	TGTGCCAGCAGGGGGTGGGGGACTGAAGCTTTCTTT	CASRGWGTEAFF
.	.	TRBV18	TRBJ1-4	TGTGCCAGCTCAGCCACCCGGACGGAGAATGAAAAACTGTTTTTT	CASSATRTENEKLFF
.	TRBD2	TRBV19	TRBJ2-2	TGTGCCAGTAGCCGGGTGGCTAGCGGGGCGCTATACACCGGGGAGCTGTTTTTT	CASSRVASGALYTGELFF
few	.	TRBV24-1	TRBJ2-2	TGTGCCACCAGTGATTGGACCGGGGAGCTGTTTTTT	CATSDWTGELFF
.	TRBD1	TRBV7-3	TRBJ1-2	TGTGCCAGCAGCGGGTCCGGACAGGGACTTGGCTACACCTTC	CASSGSGQGLGYTF
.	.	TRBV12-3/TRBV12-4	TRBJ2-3	TGTGCCAGCAGTTTCGGTTTTTTCGATACGCAGTATTTT	CASSFGFFDTQYF
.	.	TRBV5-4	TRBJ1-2	TGTGCCAGCAGCCTGGAGGGGTATGGCTACACCTTC	CASSLEGYGYTF
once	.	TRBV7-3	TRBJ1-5	TGTGCCAGACGGGGGACACAGTACAATCAGCCCCAGCATTTT	CARRGTQYNQPQHF
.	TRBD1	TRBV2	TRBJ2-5	TGTGCCATATCTACAGGGGAAGAGACCCAGTACTTC	CAISTGEETQYF
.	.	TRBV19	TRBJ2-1	TGTGCCAGTAGGCGCGGAAGTGAGCAGTTCTTC	CASRRGSEQFF
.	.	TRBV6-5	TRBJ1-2	TGTGCCAGCAGTTATTCACAGGACCAGTTAAACTATGGCTACACCTTC	CASSYSQDQLNYGYTF
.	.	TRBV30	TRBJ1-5	TGTGCCTGGAGTCTTTCGGGTCTGAGCAATCAGCCCCAGCATTTT	CAWSLSGLSNQPQHF
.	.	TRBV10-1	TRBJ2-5	TGCGCCAGCAGTCCTGTTGGGGGTATAAGGGAGACCCAGTACTTC	CASSPVGGIRETQYF
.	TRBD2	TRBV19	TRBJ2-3	TGTGCCAGTAGTAAGACGGGACTAGTTATTCCAGATACGCAGTATTTT	CASSKTGLVIPDTQYF
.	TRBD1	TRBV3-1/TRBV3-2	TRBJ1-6	TGTGCCAGCAGCCAAGGACGGACAGGGTCAGAGTCACCCCTCCACTTT	CASSQGRTGSESPLHF
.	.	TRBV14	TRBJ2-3	TGTGCCAGCAGCAAAAGGACTAATCAAGATACGCAGTATTTT	CASSKRTNQDTQYF
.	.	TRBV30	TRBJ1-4	TGTGCCGCGTCGGGTGGGGTGACGGGGGAAAAACTGTTTTTT	CAASGGVTGEKLFF
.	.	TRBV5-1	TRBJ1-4	TGCGCCAGCAGCGGGGATGGGGACATGGACGAAAAACTGTTTTTT	CASSGDGDMDEKLFF